This is a list of T cell receptor beta chains from one sample in a study of a mutant IDH1 vaccine in newly diagnosed glioma. Clones were sequenced by immunoSEQ multiplex PCR, and TCRdb holds only the in-frame ones, with some missing. The table includes around 57,000 clones, roughly 80% detected once. The antigens these receptors bind are not known. Sequenced material: PBMCs, taken from a glioma patient whose treatment included an IDH1 peptide vaccine. The receptors come from a man in his thirties or forties with glioma. Each CDR3 is given without its conserved first and last residue. The order of the fields is CDR3 protein, J gene, V gene.

CDR3: ASSWTGFDYGYT
J: TRBJ1-2
V: TRBV6-5

CDR3: ASSPGQGGNLHGYT
J: TRBJ1-2
V: TRBV7-9

CDR3: ATSGRSTDTQY
J: TRBJ2-3
V: TRBV15

CDR3: ASSFAGGGTGELF
J: TRBJ2-2
V: TRBV27

CDR3: ASSKDRDSADQSSGNTIY
J: TRBJ1-3
V: TRBV21-1

CDR3: ASSLRAGNQPQH
J: TRBJ1-5
V: TRBV19

CDR3: ASSLLTVNTEAF
J: TRBJ1-1
V: TRBV5-5

CDR3: ASSGGASTEAF
J: TRBJ1-1
V: TRBV9

CDR3: ASSRGTAYGYT
J: TRBJ1-2
V: TRBV5-1

CDR3: ASSFLGEVYSNQPQH
J: TRBJ1-5
V: TRBV11-3

CDR3: ASSSLPRGVKAGYT
J: TRBJ1-2
V: TRBV6-5

CDR3: ASSQGQKIYNEQF
J: TRBJ2-1
V: TRBV14

CDR3: ASSATGRTDTQY
J: TRBJ2-3
V: TRBV19

CDR3: ASSLEAAMDEAF
J: TRBJ1-1
V: TRBV11-2

CDR3: ASSLFREEDTEAF
J: TRBJ1-1
V: TRBV7-9

CDR3: ASSQDLSGAPYNEQF
J: TRBJ2-1
V: TRBV4-2

CDR3: ASSLGGPLNYGYT
J: TRBJ1-2
V: TRBV7-8

CDR3: AISGTGGYSYNEQF
J: TRBJ2-1
V: TRBV10-3

CDR3: ASSLRTEAF
J: TRBJ1-1
V: TRBV11-2

CDR3: ASSLEVYSNYGYT
J: TRBJ1-2
V: TRBV5-1

CDR3: ASIEQTMNTEAF
J: TRBJ1-1
V: TRBV19

CDR3: SVVLAGMGDTQY
J: TRBJ2-3
V: TRBV29-1

CDR3: ASSLEGTGTYEQY
J: TRBJ2-7
V: TRBV7-6

CDR3: ASSDSGTALPPRANQPQH
J: TRBJ1-5
V: TRBV6-4

CDR3: ASSLDLMNTEAF
J: TRBJ1-1
V: TRBV6-5

CDR3: ASSSSEASYT
J: TRBJ1-2
V: TRBV7-9

CDR3: ASSSGDRGPSGNQPQH
J: TRBJ1-5
V: TRBV7-6

CDR3: ASSADRDIGSSYNSPLH
J: TRBJ1-6
V: TRBV5-6

CDR3: ASSVGTGEYSPLH
J: TRBJ1-6
V: TRBV6-1

CDR3: ASSDRRGGTNEKLF
J: TRBJ1-4
V: TRBV2

CDR3: ASSLVQSNYGYT
J: TRBJ1-2
V: TRBV7-2

CDR3: ASSLDLWGGGYT
J: TRBJ1-2
V: TRBV11-2

CDR3: ASSYTGTVNEKLF
J: TRBJ1-4
V: TRBV6-5

CDR3: ASSIGGVNHEQY
J: TRBJ2-7
V: TRBV19

CDR3: ASSDNYSPLH
J: TRBJ1-6
V: TRBV19

CDR3: ASSAYGQGTYNEQF
J: TRBJ2-1
V: TRBV9

CDR3: ASSIVGQGNSPLH
J: TRBJ1-6
V: TRBV19

CDR3: AVQGLINQPQH
J: TRBJ1-5
V: TRBV10-3

CDR3: AWSGNSGNTIY
J: TRBJ1-3
V: TRBV30

CDR3: ASPPPGQGLWQPQH
J: TRBJ1-5
V: TRBV19

CDR3: ATEYGNEQF
J: TRBJ2-1
V: TRBV5-1

CDR3: ASSEWGTAEQF
J: TRBJ2-1
V: TRBV6-1

CDR3: ASSSGWAEAF
J: TRBJ1-1
V: TRBV27

CDR3: SVEEIVGEAF
J: TRBJ1-1
V: TRBV29-1

CDR3: ATSFRTAKETQY
J: TRBJ2-5
V: TRBV15

CDR3: ASSLGGHSDTEAF
J: TRBJ1-1
V: TRBV28

CDR3: ASSTWDSPTDTQY
J: TRBJ2-3
V: TRBV19

CDR3: ASSPSVNSPYGYT
J: TRBJ1-2
V: TRBV18

CDR3: ASSLEAGGSYEQY
J: TRBJ2-7
V: TRBV7-8

CDR3: ASSLRQGRDIQY
J: TRBJ2-4
V: TRBV19